These 5 T cell receptor beta chains share one sample of origin, sequenced in a study of cytomegalovirus exposure and HLA in healthy donors. PCR involved 60 Vbeta and 13 Jbeta primers. Using immunoSEQ multiplex PCR, the repertoire was profiled, and TCRdb retains in-frame clones only, with some absent. The sample holds roughly 110,000 clones, around three quarters seen once. The source material was PBMCs. The origin of the receptors is a boy under 18 in good health and CMV-seronegative.

This chain joins TRBV6-6 and TRBJ1-5; 9 nucleotides agree with TRBD1. This CDR3 region has 16 residues. The germline V gene encodes CDR1 MNHNY and CDR2 SVGAGI (reference sequence). V gave up 0 bases and J gave up 5 bases; unmatched junction bases: 5. The CDR3 reads CASSYSGTGLDQPQHF. CDR3 bases: TGTGCCAGCAGTTACTCGGGGACAGGGTTGGATCAGCCCCAGCATTTT.

The genes are TRBV9 and TRBJ2-1; 13 bases fit TRBD2. Trimming cost V 3 bases and J 6 bases; bases outside gene matches: 12. The V gene's germline CDR1 is SGDLS and CDR2 YYNGEE. The CDR3 is 18 residues long. The CDR3 here is CASSASPPTSGRPNEQFF. CDR3 in DNA: TGTGCCAGCAGCGCTAGCCCCCCGACTAGCGGGAGGCCCAATGAGCAGTTCTTC. Looking up the rest from reference TRBV9 and TRBJ2-1 gives the full variable domain: DSGVTQTPKHLITATGQRVTLRCSPRSGDLSVYWYQQSLDQGLQFLIQYYNGEERAKGNILERFSAQQFPDLHSELNLSSLELGDSALYFCASSASPPTSGRPNEQFFGPGTRLTVL.

This chain connects TRBV7-9 to TRBJ1-1; D call uncertain. The ends were cut back, 3 bases at V and 5 bases at J, with 10 bases in the middle. Germline lookup yields CDR1 SEHNR and CDR2 FQNEAQ (reference sequence). The CDR3 is 13 amino acids. CDR3 region: CASSFVEATEAFF. The CDR3 region has the DNA TGTGCCAGCAGCTTCGTGGAGGCGACTGAAGCTTTCTTT.

V usage is TRBV30 and J usage is TRBJ2-5; 9 positions match TRBD2. Germline V CDR1 and CDR2: GTSNPN, SVGIG (reference sequence). V lost 0 bases, J lost 0 bases, and 5 bases stayed unmatched. The CDR3 is 16 residues long. The CDR3 DNA follows: TGTGCCTGGAGTGTACTCCCTAGCGGGGACCAAGAGACCCAGTACTTC. Protein: CAWSVLPSGDQETQYF. The full variable domain, with the rest looked up from reference TRBV30 and TRBJ2-5, is SQTIHQWPATLVQPVGSPLSLECTVEGTSNPNLYWYRQAAGRGLQLLFYSVGIGQISSEVPQNLSASRPQDRQFILSSKKLLLSDSGFYLCAWSVLPSGDQETQYFGPGTRLLVL.

The J gene is TRBJ2-5, the V gene TRBV25-1; D might be TRBD1 (6 bases). The CDR3 loop spans 15 amino acids. Trimming removed 1 base at V and 5 bases at J, with 14 bases between. Germline CDR1 MGHDK, CDR2 SYGVNS. In DNA form, the CDR3 reads TGTGCCAGCAGTGAATCCAAGACAGGCGGGGAGACCCAGTACTTC. The encoded protein is CASSESKTGGETQYF.